Listed below are T cell receptor beta chains from one sample, sequenced in a study of blood T cell repertoires in COVID-19. Only in-frame clones appear in the TCRdb table, and some are missing; sequencing was by immunoSEQ multiplex PCR. The data hold about 480,000 clones, with approximately 89% observed a single time. The sample was peripheral blood. These receptors were obtained from a woman between 50 and 59 years old with COVID-19, enrolled during active disease. CDR3s include the opening cysteine and the closing phenylalanine or tryptophan. The D gene is left open where the match is weak. Clone sizes are given selectively: once, few, many, or a class where the clone is expanded.

V	D	J	size	CDR3	DNA
TRBV7-9	.	TRBJ2-5	.	CASSSDQGGNGETQYF	TGTGCCAGCAGCTCCGACCAGGGAGGCAACGGAGAGACCCAGTACTTC
TRBV11-2	.	TRBJ2-5	.	CASSPGTRETQYF	TGTGCCAGCAGCCCCGGGACACGAGAGACCCAGTACTTC
TRBV7-6	.	TRBJ1-5	.	CASSLGAGGNQPQHF	TGTGCCAGCAGCTTAGGGGCAGGGGGCAATCAGCCCCAGCATTTT
TRBV29-1	TRBD1	TRBJ2-7	.	CSVGVTGVEEQYF	TGCAGCGTTGGAGTAACAGGGGTGGAGGAGCAGTACTTC
TRBV10-3	TRBD1	TRBJ1-5	.	CAIAGQGAKPQHF	TGTGCCATCGCTGGACAGGGGGCGAAGCCCCAGCATTTT
TRBV6-1	.	TRBJ2-1	.	CASSEGLYLYNEQFF	TGTGCCAGCAGTGAAGGTCTATACTTATACAATGAGCAGTTCTTC
TRBV15	.	TRBJ1-5	.	CATSRDRIGTTVYQPQHF	TGTGCCACCAGCAGAGATCGAATCGGGACAACTGTCTATCAGCCCCAGCATTTT
TRBV29-1	.	TRBJ2-5	.	CSVLPDRFQETQYF	TGCAGCGTCTTACCCGACAGGTTCCAAGAGACCCAGTACTTC
TRBV6-5	.	TRBJ1-1	.	CAIYEKGMNTEAFF	TGTGCCATCTACGAAAAGGGGATGAACACTGAAGCTTTCTTT
TRBV5-1	.	TRBJ2-5	.	CASSLRGKETQYF	TGCGCCAGCAGCTTGAGAGGGAAAGAGACCCAGTACTTC
TRBV5-1	.	TRBJ1-3	.	CASSLAGTGFGNTIYF	TGCGCCAGCAGCTTGGCGGGGACTGGGTTTGGAAACACCATATATTTT
TRBV27	TRBD1	TRBJ1-4	.	CATSDREGEKLFF	TGTGCCACCTCGGACAGGGAGGGTGAAAAACTGTTTTTT
TRBV27	TRBD2	TRBJ2-4	.	CASSPPDSGAVIQYF	TGTGCCAGCAGTCCGCCTGATAGCGGGGCGGTCATTCAGTACTTC
TRBV5-1	TRBD2	TRBJ2-3	.	CASSISGGLDTQYF	TGCGCCAGCAGCATAAGCGGGGGGCTCGATACGCAGTATTTT
TRBV5-1	TRBD2	TRBJ2-1	.	CASSPRTERGGGNEQFF	TGCGCCAGCAGCCCCAGGACTGAGCGGGGGGGAGGAAATGAGCAGTTCTTC
TRBV5-1	.	TRBJ1-1	.	CASSLGGGTKNEAFF	TGCGCCAGCAGCTTGGGGGGTGGGACTAAAAATGAAGCTTTCTTT
TRBV7-9	.	TRBJ1-2	few	CASSLELSGGYTF	TGTGCCAGCAGCTTAGAACTTTCAGGGGGCTACACCTTC
TRBV9	TRBD1	TRBJ2-7	.	CASSAAAYGTEDYYEQYF	TGTGCCAGCAGCGCCGCAGCCTATGGGACAGAGGATTACTACGAGCAGTACTTC
TRBV9	TRBD2	TRBJ2-1	once	CASRGAGAGGRNEQFF	TGTGCCAGCCGCGGCGCGGGGGCGGGGGGGAGGAATGAGCAGTTCTTC
TRBV7-9	.	TRBJ1-3	.	CASSSTRGIGNTIYF	TGTGCCAGCAGCTCGACTCGGGGTATCGGAAACACCATATATTTT
TRBV10-2	TRBD2	TRBJ2-7	.	CASRVIAGFGYEQYF	TGCGCCAGCAGGGTTATAGCGGGGTTCGGGTACGAGCAGTACTTC
TRBV6-5	.	TRBJ2-5	.	CASSSLGGSGTQYF	TGTGCCAGCAGTTCCCTGGGGGGAAGCGGGACCCAGTACTTC
TRBV10-1	TRBD1	TRBJ2-2	few	CASSDAQGARTGELFF	TGCGCCAGCAGTGACGCGCAGGGGGCGCGTACCGGGGAGCTGTTTTTT
TRBV30	TRBD1	TRBJ1-3	.	CAWSRQGGPGNTIYF	TGTGCCTGGAGTAGGCAGGGGGGCCCTGGAAACACCATATATTTT
TRBV9	.	TRBJ1-1	.	CASSVVGDTEAFF	TGTGCCAGCAGCGTAGTGGGAGACACTGAAGCTTTCTTT
TRBV19	TRBD1	TRBJ2-7	once	CASSTPGTAPYEQYF	TGTGCCAGTAGTACTCCCGGGACAGCCCCCTACGAGCAGTACTTC
TRBV30	.	TRBJ2-5	.	CAWRQQETQYF	TGTGCCTGGAGACAGCAAGAGACCCAGTACTTC
TRBV21-1	.	TRBJ2-7	.	CASSPGEGRSYEQYF	TGTGCCAGCAGCCCCGGGGAGGGGAGGTCCTACGAGCAGTACTTC
TRBV29-1	.	TRBJ2-1	.	CSVLRSSYNEQFF	TGCAGCGTTCTGCGGAGCTCCTACAATGAGCAGTTCTTC
TRBV6-5	.	TRBJ1-1	.	CASSYGQEAFF	TGTGCCAGCAGTTACGGGCAAGAAGCTTTCTTT
TRBV11-3	.	TRBJ2-2	.	CASSRREANTGELFF	TGTGCCAGCAGCAGACGAGAGGCGAACACCGGGGAGCTGTTTTTT
TRBV9	.	TRBJ1-5	.	CASSPPRGSLSNQPQHF	TGTGCCAGCAGCCCTCCCAGGGGCAGTTTGAGCAATCAGCCCCAGCATTTT
TRBV6-1	TRBD1	TRBJ2-7	.	CASSDGTGGLYEQYF	TGTGCCAGCAGTGACGGGACAGGGGGTCTCTACGAGCAGTACTTC
TRBV10-3	.	TRBJ1-1	once	CAIREGLNTEAFF	TGTGCCATCAGGGAGGGCTTGAACACTGAAGCTTTCTTT
TRBV7-9	TRBD1	TRBJ2-7	.	CASSSGDRGGYEQYF	TGTGCCAGCAGCTCCGGAGACAGGGGAGGCTACGAGCAGTACTTC
TRBV9	.	TRBJ2-1	.	CASSPQLQGNEQFF	TGTGCCAGCAGCCCCCAATTACAGGGTAATGAGCAGTTCTTC
TRBV6-4	.	TRBJ2-5	.	CASSSVVGETQYF	TGTGCCAGCAGTTCTGTGGTCGGAGAGACCCAGTACTTC
TRBV9	.	TRBJ2-3	.	CASSASGTPTTDTQYF	TGTGCCAGCAGCGCCTCCGGGACACCAACCACAGATACGCAGTATTTT
TRBV5-4	.	TRBJ1-6	.	CASGDSPLHF	TGTGCCAGTGGAGATTCACCCCTCCACTTT
TRBV30	.	TRBJ1-4	.	CAWSRSTNEKLFF	TGTGCCTGGAGTAGAAGCACTAATGAAAAACTGTTTTTT
TRBV19	.	TRBJ2-4	.	CASSSGLPSVRYF	TGTGCCAGTAGTAGCGGTCTCCCCAGCGTCCGGTACTTC
TRBV27	.	TRBJ1-3	.	CASSPAAVSGNTIYF	TGTGCCAGCAGCCCAGCGGCAGTCTCTGGAAACACCATATATTTT
TRBV5-8	.	TRBJ2-3	once	CASSLVSAGGTDTQYF	TGTGCCAGCAGCTTGGTCAGCGCCGGGGGCACAGATACGCAGTATTTT
TRBV5-1	TRBD2	TRBJ2-3	.	CASSPSPGPAGLRDTQYF	TGCGCCAGCAGTCCTTCCCCAGGGCCAGCGGGGTTACGGGATACGCAGTATTTT
TRBV5-6	TRBD1	TRBJ2-4	.	CASRKTGTKNIQYF	TGTGCCAGCAGAAAGACAGGGACCAAAAACATTCAGTACTTC
TRBV12-3/TRBV12-4	.	TRBJ2-4	.	CASSPHPSYIQYF	TGTGCCAGCAGTCCCCATCCTAGTTACATTCAGTACTTC
TRBV2	.	TRBJ2-6	.	CASTRSGANVLTF	TGTGCCAGCACTCGCTCTGGGGCCAACGTCCTGACTTTC
TRBV19	TRBD1	TRBJ2-2	once	CASRNLRTGTTGELFF	TGTGCCAGTAGAAACCTCCGGACAGGGACCACCGGGGAGCTGTTTTTT
TRBV27	TRBD1	TRBJ1-1	.	CASSSLRQGGTEAFF	TGTGCCAGCAGTTCACTCAGACAGGGGGGCACTGAAGCTTTCTTT
TRBV7-9	TRBD1	TRBJ1-1	.	CASSYGQGCFF	TGTGCCAGCAGCTATGGACAGGGGTGCTTCTTT
TRBV9	TRBD1	TRBJ2-3	.	CASSTGTVVDTQYF	TGTGCCAGCAGTACGGGGACAGTCGTAGATACGCAGTATTTT
TRBV10-3	TRBD1	TRBJ2-7	.	CAISEPGQGAANEQYF	TGTGCCATCAGTGAGCCCGGACAGGGGGCGGCCAACGAGCAGTACTTC
TRBV24-1	.	TRBJ1-2	once	CATSDEGYGYTF	TGTGCCACCAGTGATGAGGGATATGGCTACACCTTC
TRBV7-8	.	TRBJ2-3	.	CASSLVRGRPDTQYF	TGTGCCAGCAGCTTAGTCCGGGGGAGGCCAGATACGCAGTATTTT